The present entry profiles one T cell receptor (beta chain) with its context. Its antigen is not identified. TCRdb's copy holds only in-frame clones and misses some; the assay was immunoSEQ multiplex PCR. This sample has around 2,100,000 clones, with about 95% found just once. This entry belongs to a study of shared clonotypes between healthy human individuals. Background on the study: Donors were a couple of women and a few men aged 18 to 49. Findings and caveats of the study: Naive subsets tended to show greater estimated richness than memory subsets. Measured sharing among donors was expected to vary with sequencing depth.

Terminally differentiated effector memory CD45RA+ cells were left out of the naive CD8 fraction, which was CD45RO-negative and positively selected for CCR7. V was clipped by 4 bases and J by 5 bases; unmatched bases: 7. Germline loops: CDR1 SGHDN, CDR2 FVKESK. This CDR3 has 14 amino acids. The chain combines TRBV14 with TRBJ2-5; 7 nucleotides agree with TRBD1. The clonotype was recovered from a man younger than 35 in good health. The sample comprised naive CD8+ T cells sorted from blood. CDR3 DNA: TGTGCCAGCAGCCTACGACAGGGTTGGGAGACCCAGTACTTC. It translates to CASSLRQGWETQYF.